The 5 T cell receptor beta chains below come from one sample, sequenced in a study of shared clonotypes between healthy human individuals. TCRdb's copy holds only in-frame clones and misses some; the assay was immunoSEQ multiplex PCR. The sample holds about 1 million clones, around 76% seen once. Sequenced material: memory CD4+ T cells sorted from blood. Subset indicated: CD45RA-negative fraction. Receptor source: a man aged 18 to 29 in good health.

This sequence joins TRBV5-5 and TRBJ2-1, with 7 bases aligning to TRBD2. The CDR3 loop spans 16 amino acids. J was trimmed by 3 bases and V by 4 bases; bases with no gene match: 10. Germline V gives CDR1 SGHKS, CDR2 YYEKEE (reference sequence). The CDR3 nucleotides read TGTGCCAGCAGCCGGGCGGGGGAGCTAGACTACAATGAGCAGTTCTTC. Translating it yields CASSRAGELDYNEQFF.

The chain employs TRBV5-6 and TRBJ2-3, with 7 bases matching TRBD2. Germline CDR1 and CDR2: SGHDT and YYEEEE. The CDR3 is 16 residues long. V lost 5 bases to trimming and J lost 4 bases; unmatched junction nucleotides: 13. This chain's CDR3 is CASSPILREYADTQYF. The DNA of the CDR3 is TGTGCCAGCAGTCCGATATTGCGGGAGTACGCAGATACGCAGTATTTT.

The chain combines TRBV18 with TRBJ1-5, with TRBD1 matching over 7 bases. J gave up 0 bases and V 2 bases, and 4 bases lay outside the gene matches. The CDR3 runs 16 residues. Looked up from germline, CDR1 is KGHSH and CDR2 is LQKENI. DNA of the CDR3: TGTGCCAGCTCACCATCCGGGACAGCTAGCAATCAGCCCCAGCATTTT. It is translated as CASSPSGTASNQPQHF.

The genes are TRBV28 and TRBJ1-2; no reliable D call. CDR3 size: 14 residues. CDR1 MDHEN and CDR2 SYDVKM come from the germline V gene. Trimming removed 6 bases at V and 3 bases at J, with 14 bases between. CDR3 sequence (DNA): TGTGCCAGCAGCTTAATAGGGATACACTATGGCTACACCTTC. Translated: CASSLIGIHYGYTF.

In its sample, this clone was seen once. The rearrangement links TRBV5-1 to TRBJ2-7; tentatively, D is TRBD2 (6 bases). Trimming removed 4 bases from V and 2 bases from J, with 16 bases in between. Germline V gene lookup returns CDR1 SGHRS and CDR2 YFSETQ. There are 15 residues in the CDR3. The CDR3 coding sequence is TGCGCCAGCAGCGGGGACTCCGCGCCCCCCTACGAGCAGTACTTC. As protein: CASSGDSAPPYEQYF.